These 25 T cell receptor beta chains were all obtained from the same sample, sequenced in a study of regulatory T cells in long-lasting Graves disease. Regarding time point: newly diagnosed GD, antithyroid drugs for less than 3 months. The TCR library was made from RNA that had been extracted from PBMCs in TRIzol. Assembly of TCR beta libraries relied on iRepertoire HTBI primers together with Arm-PCR of CDR3 regions. TCRdb reprocessed the multiplex PCR reads with MiXCR, giving one entry per CDR3 protein. The sample has 250,000 or so distinct CDR3 sequences, 18% seen once. A further study also used this sample, focusing on T cells in Graves' hyperthyroidism and ophthalmopathy.

The sample consisted of peripheral blood mononuclear cells (PBMCs), taken at new diagnosis, from a patient treated with antithyroid drugs. The source of these receptors is a woman aged 30 to 39 with Graves disease.

This clonotype occurred many times. V usage is TRBV20-1 and J usage is TRBJ1-6; 7 nucleotides agree with TRBD1. The CDR3 runs 21 residues. After removal of 5 bases from V and 2 bases from J, the junction contained 24 bases not matched to a gene. Germline CDR1 reads DFQATT; CDR2 reads SNEGSKA (reference sequence). The CDR3, as DNA: TGCAGTGCTGGAACAGGGGAAGAAGCCACTTTTACGTCTCCCTATAATTCACCCCTCCACTTT. Its protein is CSAGTGEEATFTSPYNSPLHF.

This rearrangement joins TRBV9 to TRBJ1-2, with no clear D. The germline V and J ends were trimmed by 4 bases and 4 bases, with 17 bases remaining between them. Germline-derived CDR1 and CDR2 are SGDLS and YYNGEE. CDR3 size: 15 residues. CDR3 region: CASSTLGNSIYGYTF. The CDR3 DNA reads as TGTGCCAGCAGCACCCTTGGTAACAGCATCTATGGCTACACCTTC.

The CDR3 here is CARGVGGKETQYF. The DNA of the CDR3 is TGTGCCAGAGGGGTAGGGGGGAAAGAGACCCAGTACTTC. The chain combines TRBV2 with TRBJ2-5; either TRBD1 or TRBD2 may supply D (6 bases each). The CDR3 is 13 residues long. V lost 9 bases to trimming and J lost 3 bases, with 14 bases between them. Germline lookup yields CDR1 SNHLY and CDR2 FYNNEI.

Many counts were recorded for this clonotype. This rearrangement joins TRBV20-1 to TRBJ2-7, with D perhaps given as TRBD1 or TRBD2 (5 bases each). Germline V gene sequence: CDR1 DFQATT, CDR2 SNEGSKA (reference sequence). Deletions cut 3 bases from V and 4 bases from J, with 16 bases between. CDR3 size: 14 residues. CDR3 amino acids: CSASRDGSLYEQYF. CDR3 nucleotide sequence: TGCAGTGCTAGTCGGGACGGTAGTCTTTACGAGCAGTACTTC.

This clonotype was counted many times. The gene calls are TRBV18 and TRBJ1-4; 9 positions agree with TRBD1. The CDR3 extends over 16 amino acids. Germline CDR1 and CDR2: KGHSH and LQKENI. The V segment lost 4 bases and the J segment 8 bases; nucleotides outside the gene matches: 11. CDR3 amino acids: CASSRTTGQGGEKLFF. In DNA, the CDR3 is TGTGCCAGCTCACGAACGACGGGACAGGGTGGCGAAAAACTGTTTTTT.

This clonotype was detected only a few times. A much larger clone is a single base away; this may be a read error. The chain couples TRBV29-1 to TRBJ1-1; TRBD1 matches at 7 bases. In germline, CDR1 is SQVTM, CDR2 ANQGSEA. The CDR3 has 13 residues. Here the CDR3 reads CNTRQGWGTEAFF. The DNA of the CDR3 is TGCAACACCAGACAGGGTTGGGGGACTGAAGCTTTCTTT.

This clonotype was detected many times. This chain connects TRBV7-2 to TRBJ1-3; D is unclear. CDR1 and CDR2 (germline): SGHTA, FQGNSA. CDR3 length: 13 residues. The V gene lost 6 bases and the J gene lost 1 base, with 7 bases spanning the gap. CDR3 DNA sequence: TGTGCCAGCAGGGGTTTATCTGGAAACACCATATATTTT. It yields the protein CASRGLSGNTIYF.

The table lists this clonotype with many counts. This rearrangement joins TRBV7-9 to TRBJ1-4; 8 positions agree with TRBD1. The ends lost 5 bases at V and 8 bases at J; junction bases unmatched: 7. Germline V gives CDR1 SEHNR, CDR2 FQNEAQ (reference sequence). This CDR3 spans 14 amino acids. The CDR3 loop reads CASSPGQGYEKLFF. CDR3 in DNA: TGTGCCAGCAGCCCTGGACAGGGTTACGAAAAACTGTTTTTT. The entire variable domain, with the rest obtained from reference TRBV7-9 and TRBJ1-4, is as follows: DTGVSQNPRHKITKRGQNVTFRCDPISEHNRLYWYRQTLGQGPEFLTYFQNEAQLEKSRLLSDRFSAERPKGSFSTLEIQRTEQGDSAMYLCASSPGQGYEKLFFGSGTQLSVL.

This clonotype was picked up many times. The chain links TRBV6-1 to TRBJ1-1, with D unresolved. Germline V gene sequence: CDR1 MNHNS, CDR2 SASEGT. The CDR3 contains 13 residues. Trimming stripped 8 bases from V and 6 bases from J, with 16 bases between. In DNA, the CDR3 is TGTGCCAGCTTCGGCGCCGCCTGGCCTGAAGCTTTCTTT. Translated: CASFGAAWPEAFF.

This clonotype was seen repeatedly, ten times or more. The chain links TRBV20-1 to TRBJ1-2; D call uncertain. The ends were cut back, 6 bases at V and 8 bases at J, with 22 bases in the middle. The CDR3 consists of 14 residues. CDR1 is DFQATT, CDR2 SNEGSKA, per germline (reference sequence). CDR3 sequence (DNA): TGCAGTGCCCAAGACCAGCTCCGGGCTGGGGGCTACACCTTC. Encoded protein: CSAQDQLRAGGYTF.

A few counts support this clonotype. The V call is TRBV18, the J call TRBJ2-7, with 10 bases matching TRBD1. The V and J ends lost 6 bases and 2 bases, in that order; junction bases with no gene match: 4. Germline CDR1 KGHSH, CDR2 LQKENI. The CDR3 extends over 14 amino acids. The CDR3 coding sequence is TGTGCCAGCTCGCCAGACAGGGGGCCCTACGAGCAGTACTTC. Its translation is CASSPDRGPYEQYF.

This clonotype was seen repeatedly, ten times or more. This rearrangement joins TRBV13 to TRBJ2-7, with 9 bases lining up with TRBD1. V gave up 2 bases and J gave up 4 bases; unmatched junction bases: 3. The CDR3 covers 14 residues. Germline lookup yields CDR1 PRHDT and CDR2 FYEKMQ (reference sequence). CDR3 region: CASSLHRGQYEQYF. In DNA, the CDR3 is TGTGCCAGCAGCTTACACAGGGGGCAGTACGAGCAGTACTTC.

The table lists this clonotype with many counts. The V gene is TRBV12-3 or TRBV12-4, the J gene TRBJ2-7; D ambiguous. The ends were cut back, 6 bases at V and 2 bases at J, with 11 bases in the middle. The CDR3 spans 13 residues. In DNA, the CDR3 is TGTGCCAGCAGGGGTGGCCGAACCTACGAGCAGTACTTC. Its protein is CASRGGRTYEQYF.

Worth noting for this clonotype: This is likely a read error, given that the CDR3 carries no conserved phenylalanine or tryptophan at its end. This chain links TRBV12-3 or TRBV12-4 with TRBJ1-6, with a possible D match to TRBD1 (5 bases). This CDR3 is 13 amino acids long. Trimming removed 6 bases at V and 9 bases at J, with 12 bases between. The DNA for the CDR3 is TGTGCCAGCAGAAGGACACCTAGTTCACCCCTCCACTCT. Encoded protein: CASRRTPSSPLHS.

The chain combines TRBV19 with TRBJ2-5, with no clear D. The V gene's germline CDR1 is LNHDA and CDR2 SQIVND (reference sequence). The V end was cut by 10 bases, the J end by 1 base, with 7 bases between. The CDR3 sequence is 11 residues long. The CDR3 region has the DNA TGTGCCACCCGTTCCCAAGAGACCCAGTACTTC. Translation: CATRSQETQYF.

This clonotype was observed many times. The rearrangement joins TRBV13 to TRBJ2-5; 11 bases align to TRBD1. CDR1 is PRHDT and CDR2 is FYEKMQ in the germline V gene (reference sequence). This CDR3 has 15 residues. J gave up 5 bases and V 4 bases, and 6 bases lay outside the gene matches. CDR3 sequence (DNA): TGTGCCAGCAGCTCGGGACAGGGGGGACGGGAGACCCAGTACTTC. Protein product: CASSSGQGGRETQYF.

With regard to this clonotype: Just one base apart from a much larger clone, this may be a read error. The CDR3 nucleotides are TGTGCCAGCAGCTTAGGTCCGGAGGGGGGGGTATTT. Translating gives CASSLGPEGGVF. The rearrangement links TRBV7-9 to TRBJ1-4; maybe TRBD1 (6 bases). This CDR3 is 12 amino acids long. Germline CDR1 is SEHNR and CDR2 is FQNEAQ (reference sequence).

In the case of this clonotype: This sequence may be a read error, since a much larger clone differs from it by one base. The V and J genes are TRBV9 and TRBJ2-2, with D unclear. CDR1 SGDLS and CDR2 YYNGEE come from the germline V gene. The CDR3 has 15 residues. The CDR3 sequence is CASSPRSSNTRELFF. In DNA, the CDR3 is TGTGCCAGCAGCCCCCGGTCCTCGAACACCAGGGAGCTGTTTTTT. Drawing the rest from reference TRBV9 and TRBJ2-2, the complete variable domain is DSGVTQTPKHLITATGQRVTLRCSPRSGDLSVYWYQQSLDQGLQFLIQYYNGEERAKGNILERFSAQQFPDLHSELNLSSLELGDSALYFCASSPRSSNTRELFFGEGSRLTVL.

This clonotype has at least ten counts. The V gene is TRBV28, the J gene TRBJ1-5; tentative D call: TRBD1 (6 bases). This CDR3 is built from 13 residues. Germline V CDR1 and CDR2: MDHEN, SYDVKM. V was cut by 11 bases and J by 3 bases, with 14 bases left in between. The CDR3 DNA reads TGTGCCGGACGACAGGCTAACAATCAGCCCCAGCATTTT. As protein: CAGRQANNQPQHF.

This clonotype has at least ten counts. This chain joins TRBV7-2 and TRBJ1-2; TRBD1 matches 9 bases. CDR1 and CDR2 (germline): SGHTA, FQGNSA. V was clipped by 5 bases and J by 0 bases; unmatched bases: 7. The CDR3 spans 16 residues. CDR3 sequence (DNA): TGTGCCAGCAGCCCAGAGGGACAGGGAACTAACTATGGCTACACCTTC. Translating gives CASSPEGQGTNYGYTF.

A remark on this clonotype: This sequence may be a read error, since a much larger clone differs from it by one base. This chain links TRBV24-1 with TRBJ2-1; tentative D call: TRBD1 (6 bases). The ends were cut back, 2 bases at V and 5 bases at J, with 12 bases in the middle. This CDR3 region has 15 residues. Looked up from germline, CDR1 is KGHDR and CDR2 is SFDVKD. This CDR3 reads CATSDSGVLHNEQFF. CDR3 in DNA: TGTGCCACCAGTGATTCAGGGGTTCTCCACAATGAGCAGTTCTTC.

In this sample, this clonotype turned up many times. V and J are TRBV9 and TRBJ1-2, with unresolved D. The CDR3 covers 13 residues. The V gene lost 3 bases and the J gene lost 3 bases, with 9 bases spanning the gap. Germline V CDR1 and CDR2: SGDLS, YYNGEE. CDR3 nucleotides: TGTGCCAGCAGCGGGATTAAGGACTATGGCTACACCTTC. This codes for CASSGIKDYGYTF. The whole variable domain, remainder taken from reference TRBV9 and TRBJ1-2, is DSGVTQTPKHLITATGQRVTLRCSPRSGDLSVYWYQQSLDQGLQFLIQYYNGEERAKGNILERFSAQQFPDLHSELNLSSLELGDSALYFCASSGIKDYGYTFGSGTRLTVV.

As concerns this clonotype: A read error may be the cause here, since a much bigger clone is one base away. The CDR3 nucleotides read TGTGCCAGCAGTGGTTGGGACAGATATAGCAATCAGCCCCAGCATTTT. Protein sequence: CASSGWDRYSNQPQHF. V and J are TRBV6-2 or TRBV6-3 and TRBJ1-5, with TRBD1 matching 7 bases. The V gene's germline CDR1 is MNHEY and CDR2 SVGEGT. This CDR3 has 16 residues. The V gene end was trimmed by 5 bases and the J gene end by 0 bases; junction bases not matched to a gene: 7.

The genes are TRBV14 and TRBJ2-1, with 15 bases fitting TRBD2. The better agreement between TRBJ2-5 and the DNA end casts doubt on the J call. Germline CDR1 is SGHDN and CDR2 is FVKESK. This CDR3 is built from 18 residues. CDR3 in amino acids: CASSKGLAGGPQMATQYF. CDR3 in DNA: TGTGCCAGCAGTAAAGGACTAGCGGGGGGGCCTCAGATGGCGACCCAGTACTTC.

This clonotype has a count of ten or more. V gene TRBV18 combines with J gene TRBJ1-2, with TRBD1 matching over 8 bases. Per the germline V gene, CDR1 is KGHSH and CDR2 is LQKENI. The J segment lost 6 bases and the V segment lost 3 bases, leaving 3 bases of the junction unmatched. This CDR3 region has 13 residues. CDR3 bases: TGTGCCAGCTCACCTCAGGGGGCGGATGGCTACACCTTC. Residues: CASSPQGADGYTF.